Included here is one T cell receptor (beta chain) sequence, with context. Its specificity is not known. CDR1 is SGHRS, CDR2 YFSETQ, per germline. The V and J ends lost 5 bases and 5 bases respectively, with 18 bases between them. CDR3 length equals 15 residues. The data are from a study of post-analysis software for immune sequencing data. Study-wide background: Relapsing-remitting, secondary progressive and progressive-relapsing forms made up the multiple sclerosis disease courses. Study-wide points: Controls had significantly higher normalized Chao1 diversity than multiple sclerosis patients. The study found TRBV5-6, TRBV5-1 and TRBV20-1 among four to six TRBV segments more frequent in patients than controls. Pronounced co-clustering by F measure was evident among identically batched samples.

Carried by the TCR beta cDNA libraries were unique molecular identifiers. Once about 0.95 to 10 million T cells were used, about 510,000 cDNA molecules resulted. Each CDR3 protein gets one entry after TCRdb re-called the PCR reads with MiXCR. The table has roughly 700,000 distinct CDR3 sequences, about 32% seen once. This TCR derives from a girl between 5 and 17 years old with multiple sclerosis. This chain connects TRBV5-1 to TRBJ2-3; D possibly corresponds to TRBD1 (5 bases). The sample taken for sequencing was blood. This CDR3 reads CASRERGRPGDTQYF. In DNA, the CDR3 is TGCGCCAGCAGGGAAAGGGGCAGACCGGGAGATACGCAGTATTTT.